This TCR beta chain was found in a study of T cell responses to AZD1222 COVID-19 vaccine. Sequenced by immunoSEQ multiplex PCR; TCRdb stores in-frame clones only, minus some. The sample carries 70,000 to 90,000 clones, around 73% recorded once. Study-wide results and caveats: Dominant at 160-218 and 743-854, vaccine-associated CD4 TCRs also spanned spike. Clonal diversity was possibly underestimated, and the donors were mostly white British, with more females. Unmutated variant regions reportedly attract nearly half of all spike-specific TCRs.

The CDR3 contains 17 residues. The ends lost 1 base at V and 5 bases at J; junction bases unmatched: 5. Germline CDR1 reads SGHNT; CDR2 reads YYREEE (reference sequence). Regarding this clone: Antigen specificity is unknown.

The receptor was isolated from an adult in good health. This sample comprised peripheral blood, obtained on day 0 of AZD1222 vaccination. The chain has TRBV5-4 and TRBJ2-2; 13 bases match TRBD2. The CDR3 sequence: CASSLRGGLAGTGELFF. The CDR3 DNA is TGTGCCAGCAGCTTGAGGGGGGGACTAGCGGGAACCGGGGAGCTGTTTTTT.